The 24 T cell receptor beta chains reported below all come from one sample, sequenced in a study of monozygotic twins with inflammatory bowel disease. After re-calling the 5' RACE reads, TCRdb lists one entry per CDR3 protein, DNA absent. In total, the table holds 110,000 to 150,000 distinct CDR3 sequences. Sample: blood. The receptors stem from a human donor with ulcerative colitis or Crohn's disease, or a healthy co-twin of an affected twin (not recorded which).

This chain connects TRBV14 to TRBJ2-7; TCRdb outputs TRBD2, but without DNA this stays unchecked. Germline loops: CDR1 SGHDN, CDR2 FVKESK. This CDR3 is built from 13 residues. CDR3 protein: CASSRVLEGEQYF.

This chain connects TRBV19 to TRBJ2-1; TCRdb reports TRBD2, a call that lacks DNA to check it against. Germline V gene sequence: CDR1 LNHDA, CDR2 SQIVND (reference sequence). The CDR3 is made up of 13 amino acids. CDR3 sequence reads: CASSIDREDEQFF.

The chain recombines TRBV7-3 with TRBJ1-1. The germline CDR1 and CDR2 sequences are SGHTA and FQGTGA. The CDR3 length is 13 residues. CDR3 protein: CASSSLPQARAFF.

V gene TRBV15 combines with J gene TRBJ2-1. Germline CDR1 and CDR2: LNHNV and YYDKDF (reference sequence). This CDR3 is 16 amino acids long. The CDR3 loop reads CATSRAKTSSYNEQFF.

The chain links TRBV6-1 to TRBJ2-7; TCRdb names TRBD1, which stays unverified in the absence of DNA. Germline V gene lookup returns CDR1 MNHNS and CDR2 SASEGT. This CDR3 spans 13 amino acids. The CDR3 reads CASSEEGVDEQYF.

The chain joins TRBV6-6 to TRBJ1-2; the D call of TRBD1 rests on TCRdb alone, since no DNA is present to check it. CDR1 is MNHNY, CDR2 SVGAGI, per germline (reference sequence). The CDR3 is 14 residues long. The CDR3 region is CASSRQDNFYGYTF.

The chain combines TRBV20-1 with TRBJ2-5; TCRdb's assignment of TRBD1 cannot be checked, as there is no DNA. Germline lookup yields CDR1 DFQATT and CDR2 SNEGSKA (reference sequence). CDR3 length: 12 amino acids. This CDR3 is CSGSRGGETQYF.

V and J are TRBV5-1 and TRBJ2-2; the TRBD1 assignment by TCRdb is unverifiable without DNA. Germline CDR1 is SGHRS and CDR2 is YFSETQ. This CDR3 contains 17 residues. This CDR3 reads CASSFQPGGENTGELFF.

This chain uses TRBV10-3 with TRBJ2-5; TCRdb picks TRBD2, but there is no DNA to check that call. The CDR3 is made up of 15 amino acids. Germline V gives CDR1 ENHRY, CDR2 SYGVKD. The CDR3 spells CAIGTSGSAMETQYF.

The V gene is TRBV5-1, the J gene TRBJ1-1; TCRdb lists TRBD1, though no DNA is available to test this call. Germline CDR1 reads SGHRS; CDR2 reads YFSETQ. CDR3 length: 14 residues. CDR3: CASSEDRGRTEAFF.

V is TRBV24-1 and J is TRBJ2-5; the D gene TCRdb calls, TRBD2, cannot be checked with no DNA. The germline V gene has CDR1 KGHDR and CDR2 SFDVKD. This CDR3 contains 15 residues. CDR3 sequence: CATSDMGAEEETQYF.

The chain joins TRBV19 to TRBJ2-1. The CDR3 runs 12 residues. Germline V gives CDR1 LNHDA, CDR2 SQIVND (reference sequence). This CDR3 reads CASSIELRIQFF.

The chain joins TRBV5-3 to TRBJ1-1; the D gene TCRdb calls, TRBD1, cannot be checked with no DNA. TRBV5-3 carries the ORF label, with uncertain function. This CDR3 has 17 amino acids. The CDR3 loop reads CARSLKIRGQGYTEAFF.

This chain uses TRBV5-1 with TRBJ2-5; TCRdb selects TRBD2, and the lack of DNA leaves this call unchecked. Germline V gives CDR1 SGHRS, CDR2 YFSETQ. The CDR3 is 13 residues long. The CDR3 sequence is CASSEDPVVTQYF. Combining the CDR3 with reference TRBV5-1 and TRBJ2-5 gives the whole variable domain KAGVTQTPRYLIKTRGQQVTLSCSPISGHRSVSWYQQTPGQGLQFLFEYFSETQRNKGNFPGRFSGRQFSNSRSEMNVSTLELGDSALYLCASSEDPVVTQYFGPGTRLLVL.

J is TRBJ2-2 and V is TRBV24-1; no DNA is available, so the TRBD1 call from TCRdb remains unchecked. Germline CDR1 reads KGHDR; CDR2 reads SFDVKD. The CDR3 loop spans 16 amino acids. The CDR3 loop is CATSRGGGANTGELFF.

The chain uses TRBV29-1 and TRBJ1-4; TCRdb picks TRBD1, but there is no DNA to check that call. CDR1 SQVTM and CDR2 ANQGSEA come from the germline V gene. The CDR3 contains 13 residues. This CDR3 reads CSVESGAGEKLFF.

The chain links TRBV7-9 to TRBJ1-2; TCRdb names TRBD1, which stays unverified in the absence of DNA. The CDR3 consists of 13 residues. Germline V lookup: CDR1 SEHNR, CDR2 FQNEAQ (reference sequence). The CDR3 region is CASSFRANSALTF. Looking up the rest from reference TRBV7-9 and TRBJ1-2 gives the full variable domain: DTGVSQNPRHKITKRGQNVTFRCDPISEHNRLYWYRQTLGQGPEFLTYFQNEAQLEKSRLLSDRFSAERPKGSFSTLEIQRTEQGDSAMYLCASSFRANSALTFGSGTRLTVV.

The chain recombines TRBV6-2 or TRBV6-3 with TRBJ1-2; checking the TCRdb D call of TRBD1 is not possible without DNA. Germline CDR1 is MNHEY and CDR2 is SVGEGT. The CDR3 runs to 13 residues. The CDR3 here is CASSLSGSYGYTF.

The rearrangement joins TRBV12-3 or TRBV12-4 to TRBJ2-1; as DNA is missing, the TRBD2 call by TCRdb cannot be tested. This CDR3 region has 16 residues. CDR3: CASSPAGLAGWDEQFF.

The CDR3 loop is CASSFIGLQGANTEAFF. The chain employs TRBV27 and TRBJ1-1; with no DNA, the TCRdb D assignment of TRBD1 cannot be verified. Germline CDR1 MNHEY, CDR2 SMNVEV (reference sequence). This CDR3 spans 17 amino acids.

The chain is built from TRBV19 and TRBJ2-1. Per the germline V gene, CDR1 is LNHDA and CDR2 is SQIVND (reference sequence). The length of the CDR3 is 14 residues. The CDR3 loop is CASKAGAPYNEQFF.

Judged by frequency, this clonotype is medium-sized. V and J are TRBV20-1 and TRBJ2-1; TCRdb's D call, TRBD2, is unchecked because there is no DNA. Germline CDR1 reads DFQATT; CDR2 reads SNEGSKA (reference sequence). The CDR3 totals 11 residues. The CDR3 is CSVGRAREQFF.

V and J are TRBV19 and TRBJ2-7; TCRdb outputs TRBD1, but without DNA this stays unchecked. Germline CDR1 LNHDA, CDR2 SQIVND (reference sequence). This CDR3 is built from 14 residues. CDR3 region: CASSALDRAHEQYF.

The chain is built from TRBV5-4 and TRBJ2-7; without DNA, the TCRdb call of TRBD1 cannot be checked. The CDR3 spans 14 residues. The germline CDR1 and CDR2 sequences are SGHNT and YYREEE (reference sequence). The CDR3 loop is CASSLEQGSGEQYF.